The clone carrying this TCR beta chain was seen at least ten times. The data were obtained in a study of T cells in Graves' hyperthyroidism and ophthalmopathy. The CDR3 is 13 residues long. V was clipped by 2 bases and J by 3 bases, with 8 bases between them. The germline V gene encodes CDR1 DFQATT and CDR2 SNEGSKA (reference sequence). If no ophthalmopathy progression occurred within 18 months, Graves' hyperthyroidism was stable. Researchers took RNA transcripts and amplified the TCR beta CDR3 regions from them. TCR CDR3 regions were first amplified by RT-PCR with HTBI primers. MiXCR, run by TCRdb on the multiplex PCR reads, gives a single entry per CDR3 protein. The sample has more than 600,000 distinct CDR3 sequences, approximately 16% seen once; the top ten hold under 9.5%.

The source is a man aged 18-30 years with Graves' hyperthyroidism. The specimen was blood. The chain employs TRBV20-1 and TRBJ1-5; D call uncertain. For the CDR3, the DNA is TGCAGTGCTAGACAGGACTCCAATCAGCCCCAGCATTTT. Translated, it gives CSARQDSNQPQHF.